This T cell receptor beta chain was sequenced during a study of T cell responses to AZD1222 COVID-19 vaccine. Profiling relied on immunoSEQ multiplex PCR, and the TCRdb table lists in-frame clones only, not all of them. The data hold 140,000 to 150,000 clones, with around 90% observed a single time. Study-wide results and limits: Among those given AZD1222, only five or six were seropositive at baseline.

Trimming at V came to 1 base and at J to 6 bases, leaving 7 bases not matched to a gene. From germline, CDR1 is MNHNY and CDR2 SVGAGI (reference sequence). This CDR3 has 16 residues. For this clone: The antigen remains undetermined.

This chain joins TRBV6-6 and TRBJ2-1, with 9 bases aligning to TRBD2. The TCR sequence derives from an adult who received the AZD1222 COVID-19 vaccine. The specimen comprised peripheral blood, sampled 28 days after the second AZD1222 dose. In DNA form, the CDR3 reads TGTGCCAGCAGTTACTACGGCGGGAGGGCCGTCAATGAGCAGTTCTTC. Translation gives CASSYYGGRAVNEQFF.